The 16 T cell receptor beta chains presented below share a single source sample, sequenced in a study of cytomegalovirus exposure and HLA in healthy donors. The PCR ran on 60 Vbeta and 13 Jbeta primers. Clones were read by immunoSEQ multiplex PCR, and TCRdb kept only the in-frame ones, dropping some. The sample has over 75,000 clones. Sample: PBMCs. The source of these receptors is a man aged 45-65 years in good health and CMV-seronegative.

The J gene is TRBJ2-7, the V gene TRBV20-1; maybe TRBD1 (5 bases). From germline, CDR1 is DFQATT and CDR2 SNEGSKA (reference sequence). The V end lost 4 bases, the J end lost 6 bases, and 10 bases lay between the germline ends. The CDR3 is made up of 11 amino acids. As DNA, the CDR3 is TGCAGTGCTAAGACAGTCATCGAGCAGTACTTC. Translation: CSAKTVIEQYF.

The chain employs TRBV7-6 and TRBJ2-3; unclear D gene. Trimming shortened V by 1 base and J by 3 bases, and 8 bases separated the two germline ends. The CDR3 spans 14 residues. Germline CDR1 and CDR2: SGHVS and FNYEAQ. CDR3 nucleotide sequence: TGTGCCAGCAGCTTAGGGTCCGGGACAGATACGCAGTATTTT. Translated: CASSLGSGTDTQYF.

V usage is TRBV19 and J usage is TRBJ1-2; the D is unclear. Germline V gene data show CDR1 as LNHDA and CDR2 as SQIVND (reference sequence). Trimming removed 2 bases at V and 4 bases at J, with 8 bases between. This CDR3 spans 13 amino acids. CDR3 sequence (DNA): TGTGCCAGTAGTATATCCAGTGCCTATGGCTACACCTTC. Amino acids: CASSISSAYGYTF.

The chain employs TRBV18 and TRBJ1-3; TRBD1 agrees at 8 bases. CDR3 size: 17 residues. Trimming cost V 3 bases and J 0 bases; bases outside gene matches: 7. Germline assignment: CDR1 KGHSH and CDR2 LQKENI. CDR3 residues: CASSPATGGISGNTIYF. DNA for the CDR3: TGTGCCAGCTCACCGGCAACAGGGGGAATCTCTGGAAACACCATATATTTT.

This chain links TRBV2 with TRBJ1-6; no definite D call. V was pared by 2 bases and J by 8 bases, with 7 bases between. The germline V gene encodes CDR1 SNHLY and CDR2 FYNNEI. The CDR3 sequence is 13 residues long. CDR3 DNA sequence: TGTGCCAGCAGTGAATTGAGAGATTCACCCCTCCACTTT. Its protein is CASSELRDSPLHF.

The chain employs TRBV10-3 and TRBJ2-7; D gene ambiguous. The CDR3 is 12 amino acids. Looked up from germline, CDR1 is ENHRY and CDR2 is SYGVKD. Trimming took off 4 bases at V and 2 bases at J, with 6 bases between the two ends. The CDR3, as DNA: TGTGCCATCAGTGGGCAGGCCTACGAGCAGTACTTC. Its translation is CAISGQAYEQYF.

The J gene is TRBJ1-2, the V gene TRBV5-6; D not resolved. This CDR3 is 12 amino acids long. The germline V gene encodes CDR1 SGHDT and CDR2 YYEEEE. Trimming removed 0 bases from V and 8 bases from J, with 8 bases in between. The CDR3 nucleotides read TGTGCCAGCAGCTTGGGTGTTCGGGGCTACACCTTC. This encodes CASSLGVRGYTF.

This chain connects TRBV5-4 to TRBJ2-2, with D perhaps TRBD2 (5 bases). Per germline, CDR1 SGHNT and CDR2 YYREEE (reference sequence). The CDR3 is 14 residues long. V lost 1 base and J 7 bases, leaving 11 bases between the germline ends. The CDR3 here is CASSLNIGVGELFF. In nucleotides, the CDR3 is TGTGCCAGCAGCTTGAACATCGGGGTCGGGGAGCTGTTTTTT.

The chain employs TRBV5-1 and TRBJ1-1; D not resolved. V shed 5 bases and J shed 7 bases, with 18 bases lying between them. This CDR3 has 14 amino acids. Germline V gene lookup returns CDR1 SGHRS and CDR2 YFSETQ. As DNA, the CDR3 is TGCGCCAGCAGTACGGGCCTCGGGGTCGGTGAAGCTTTCTTT. Translating it yields CASSTGLGVGEAFF.

The chain is built from TRBV5-8 and TRBJ2-1, with D tentatively TRBD2 (6 bases). This CDR3 is 15 amino acids long. The germline CDR1 and CDR2 sequences are SGHTS and YDEGEE. Trimming stripped 2 bases from V and 4 bases from J, with 13 bases between. The CDR3 here is CASSFREVIYNEQFF. The CDR3 nucleotides read TGTGCCAGCAGCTTCAGGGAGGTGATTTACAATGAGCAGTTCTTC.

The chain joins TRBV14 to TRBJ2-7; no clear D gene. This CDR3 comprises 13 residues. CDR1 and CDR2 (germline): SGHDN, FVKESK. Trimming took off 0 bases at V and 5 bases at J, with 8 bases between the two ends. The CDR3, as DNA: TGTGCCAGCAGCCAAGATTTAGTAAACGAGCAGTACTTC. This sequence encodes CASSQDLVNEQYF.

CDR3 coding DNA: TGTGCCAGCAGCCAAGATGGGGGCCAGAAGAACACTGAAGCTTTCTTT. Translating it yields CASSQDGGQKNTEAFF. This chain joins TRBV4-2 and TRBJ1-1, with D maybe TRBD1 (6 bases). The V end lost 0 bases, the J end lost 1 base, and 12 bases lay between the germline ends. Germline V gene data show CDR1 as LGHNA and CDR2 as YNFKEQ. The CDR3 extends over 16 amino acids.

The genes are TRBV5-1 and TRBJ1-2; D possibly corresponds to TRBD1 (5 bases). Trimming stripped 0 bases from V and 4 bases from J, with 7 bases between. The CDR3 has 13 amino acids. The germline V gene encodes CDR1 SGHRS and CDR2 YFSETQ. For the CDR3, the DNA is TGCGCCAGCAGCTTGGACAGGATCTATGGCTACACCTTC. Residues: CASSLDRIYGYTF.

The gene calls are TRBV6-1 and TRBJ2-1, with D perhaps TRBD2 (6 bases). CDR1 and CDR2 from the germline V gene are MNHNS and SASEGT. This CDR3 spans 14 amino acids. V was pared by 4 bases and J by 13 bases, with 20 bases between. The CDR3 sequence is CASSVIGGAIEQFF. The CDR3 nucleotides read TGTGCCAGCAGTGTCATAGGCGGGGCAATCGAACAGTTCTTC.

The chain's CDR3 is CASSKVTDSYEQYF. The CDR3 nucleotides are TGTGCCAGTAGTAAGGTGACAGATTCCTACGAGCAGTACTTC. The chain recombines TRBV19 with TRBJ2-7, with a tentative D call TRBD1 (5 bases). Per the germline V gene, CDR1 is LNHDA and CDR2 is SQIVND (reference sequence). CDR3 size: 14 residues. Trimming took 4 bases from V and 1 from J, leaving 11 bases between them.

This CDR3 reads CASSRGGPMNTEAFF. CDR3 nucleotides: TGCGCCAGCAGCCGGGGGGGCCCAATGAACACTGAAGCTTTCTTT. This chain uses TRBV5-1 with TRBJ1-1, with a weak D call TRBD1 (6 bases). This CDR3 is 15 amino acids long. The V end was cut by 4 bases, the J end by 0 bases, with 13 bases between. The germline CDR1 and CDR2 sequences are SGHRS and YFSETQ.